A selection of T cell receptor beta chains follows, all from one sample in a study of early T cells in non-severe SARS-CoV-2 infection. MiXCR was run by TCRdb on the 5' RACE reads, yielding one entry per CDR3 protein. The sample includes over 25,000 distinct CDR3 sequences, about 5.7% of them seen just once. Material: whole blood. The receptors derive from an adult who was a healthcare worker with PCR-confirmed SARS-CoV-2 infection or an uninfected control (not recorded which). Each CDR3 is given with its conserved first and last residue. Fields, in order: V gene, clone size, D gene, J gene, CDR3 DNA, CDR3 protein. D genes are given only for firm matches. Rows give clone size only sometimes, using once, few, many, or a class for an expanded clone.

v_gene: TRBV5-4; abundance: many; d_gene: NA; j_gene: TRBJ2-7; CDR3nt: TGTGCCAGCAGCTTAGTGTCCGGGCAGTCGGGTTACGAGCAGTACTTC; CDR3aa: CASSLVSGQSGYEQYF
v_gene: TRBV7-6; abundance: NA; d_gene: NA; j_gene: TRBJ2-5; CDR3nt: TGTGCCAGCAGCTTAGAAGGCTTTAAGGGTGGAGAGACCCAGTACTTC; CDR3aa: CASSLEGFKGGETQYF
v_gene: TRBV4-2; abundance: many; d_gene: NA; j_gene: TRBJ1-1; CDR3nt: TGTGCCAGCAGCCAAGAGAGACGAGGTGGAGGGCCTGAAGCTTTCTTT; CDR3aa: CASSQERRGGGPEAFF
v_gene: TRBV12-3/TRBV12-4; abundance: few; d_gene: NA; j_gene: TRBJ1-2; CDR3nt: TGTGCCAGCAGTTTAGATCGGGAGAACCACAGGATGAGCTATGGCTACACCTTC; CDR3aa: CASSLDRENHRMSYGYTF
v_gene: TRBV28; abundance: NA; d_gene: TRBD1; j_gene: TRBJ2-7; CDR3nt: TGTGCCAGCAGCAAATTAGGGGGGACAGGGTCCTACGAGCAGTACTTC; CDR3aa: CASSKLGGTGSYEQYF
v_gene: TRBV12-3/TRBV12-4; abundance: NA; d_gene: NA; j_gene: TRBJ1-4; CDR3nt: TGTGCCAGCAGACAGGGTGCAACTAATGAAAAACTGTTTTTT; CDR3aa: CASRQGATNEKLFF
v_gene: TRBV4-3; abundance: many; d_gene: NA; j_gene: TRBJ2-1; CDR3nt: TGCGCCAGCAGCCAAGATTTGGGGGGACCCCCCGAGCAGTTCTTC; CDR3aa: CASSQDLGGPPEQFF
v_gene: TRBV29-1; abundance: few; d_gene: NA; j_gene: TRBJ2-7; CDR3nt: TGCAGCGTCGGGGACATCCCCTACGAGCAGTACTTC; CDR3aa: CSVGDIPYEQYF
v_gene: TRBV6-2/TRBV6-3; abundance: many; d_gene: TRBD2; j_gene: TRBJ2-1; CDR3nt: TGTGCCAGCAGGGACCCTAGCGGGGGGCAGTTCTTC; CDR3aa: CASRDPSGGQFF
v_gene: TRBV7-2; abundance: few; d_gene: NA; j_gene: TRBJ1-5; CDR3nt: TGTGCCAGCAGCCTCAGGGCGCCAGGCAATCAGCCCCAGCATTTT; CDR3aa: CASSLRAPGNQPQHF
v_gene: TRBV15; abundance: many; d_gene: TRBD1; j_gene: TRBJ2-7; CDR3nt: TGTGCCACCAGCAGAACCCTGACAGGGATGGGGTACGAGCAGTACTTC; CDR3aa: CATSRTLTGMGYEQYF
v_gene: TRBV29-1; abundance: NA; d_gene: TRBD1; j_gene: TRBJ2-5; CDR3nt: TGCAGCGTGAATCCTCAGGGGGCGGTTCGGGAGTACTTC; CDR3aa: CSVNPQGAVREYF
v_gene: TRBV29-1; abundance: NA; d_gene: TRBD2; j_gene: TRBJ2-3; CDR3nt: TGCAGCGTCGCCGGGACTAGGACAGATACGCAGTATTTT; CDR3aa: CSVAGTRTDTQYF